The T cell receptor (beta chain) under discussion was sequenced for a study of blood T cell repertoires in COVID-19. The method was immunoSEQ multiplex PCR; TCRdb's version includes in-frame clones alone and lacks a portion of them. This repertoire shows fewer than 250,000 clones, 87% found once; its top ten account for 2.6%. Germline assignment: CDR1 SGHAT and CDR2 FQNNGV. The CDR3 extends over 16 amino acids. V was shortened by 3 bases and J by 0 bases, with 14 bases between the two germline ends. This clone has just a few counts. The chain combines TRBV11-2 with TRBJ1-1; D remains unclear. The sample taken for sequencing was PBMCs or T cells enriched from blood (not recorded which). This TCR derives from a woman in her twenties or thirties with acute COVID-19. The CDR3 sequence is CASSFSWRSLNTEAFF. CDR3 DNA sequence: TGTGCCAGCAGCTTTTCGTGGAGAAGTTTGAACACTGAAGCTTTCTTT.